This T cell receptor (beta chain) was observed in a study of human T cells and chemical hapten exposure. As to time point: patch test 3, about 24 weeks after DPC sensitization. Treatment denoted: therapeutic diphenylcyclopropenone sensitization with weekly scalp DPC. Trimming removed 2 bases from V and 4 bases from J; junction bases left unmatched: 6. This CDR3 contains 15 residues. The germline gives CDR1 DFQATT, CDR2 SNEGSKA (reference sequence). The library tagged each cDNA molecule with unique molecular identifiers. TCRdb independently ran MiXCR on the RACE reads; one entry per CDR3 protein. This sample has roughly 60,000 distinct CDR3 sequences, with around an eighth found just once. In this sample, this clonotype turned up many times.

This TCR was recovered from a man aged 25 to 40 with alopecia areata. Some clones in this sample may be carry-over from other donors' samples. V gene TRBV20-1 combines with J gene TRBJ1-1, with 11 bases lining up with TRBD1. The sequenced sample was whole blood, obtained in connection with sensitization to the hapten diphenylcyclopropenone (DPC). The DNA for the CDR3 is TGCAGTGCTAGAAGCCCCGGGACAGGGGGCACTGAAGCTTTCTTT. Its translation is CSARSPGTGGTEAFF.